This passage covers 27 T cell receptor beta chains from one sample sequenced in a study of blood T cell repertoires in COVID-19. Clones were read by immunoSEQ multiplex PCR, and TCRdb kept only the in-frame ones, dropping some. The sample lists about 69,000 clones, 80% to 90% occurring once. Sample: peripheral blood. These receptors all come from a woman aged 45 to 65 with active COVID-19.

This chain links TRBV7-6 with TRBJ2-1, with TRBD2 matching over 9 bases. V was clipped by 5 bases and J by 6 bases; unmatched bases: 14. The CDR3 covers 17 residues. CDR1 and CDR2 (germline): SGHVS, FNYEAQ. CDR3 DNA sequence: TGTGCCAGCAGCGCCGCACTGGGGGCGGGAGGGTTCAATGAGCAGTTCTTC. Its translation is CASSAALGAGGFNEQFF.

This clone is labeled as medium-sized (0.01 to 0.1%). The J gene is TRBJ1-3, the V gene TRBV6-2 or TRBV6-3, with TRBD1 matching over 9 bases. The CDR3 spans 14 residues. The J segment lost 4 bases and the V segment lost 6 bases, leaving 4 bases of the junction unmatched. Germline values: CDR1 MNHEY, CDR2 SVGEGT. For the CDR3, the DNA is TGTGCCAGCAGCTCGGACAGGGGAGGAAACACCATATATTTT. Translated, it gives CASSSDRGGNTIYF.

The V call is TRBV7-6, the J call TRBJ2-7, with TRBD2 identical over 11 bases. The CDR3 has 16 amino acids. Losses at the gene ends were 1 base for V and 3 bases for J; bases not matched to a gene: 5. Germline CDR1 is SGHVS and CDR2 is FNYEAQ. The CDR3 DNA follows: TGTGCCAGCAGCTTAGGCGGGACTAGCGGACTCTACGAGCAGTACTTC. Translation: CASSLGGTSGLYEQYF.

The rearrangement uses TRBV5-1 and TRBJ1-1; perhaps TRBD1 as D (5 bases). The CDR3 length is 16 residues. Per the germline V gene, CDR1 is SGHRS and CDR2 is YFSETQ. Trimming cost V 5 bases and J 5 bases, with 22 bases left between them. In DNA form, the CDR3 reads TGCGCCAGCAGTTCCGCTGGCGGGACCGTGGGGACTGAAGCTTTCTTT. Protein sequence: CASSSAGGTVGTEAFF.

This chain connects TRBV6-1 to TRBJ2-2, with TRBD1 identical over 7 bases. Trimming at V came to 4 bases and at J to 6 bases, leaving 11 bases not matched to a gene. This CDR3 is 16 amino acids long. Germline V gene lookup returns CDR1 MNHNS and CDR2 SASEGT. CDR3 amino acids: CASSVAGTEVSGELFF. Written as DNA, the CDR3 is TGTGCCAGCAGTGTCGCCGGGACAGAGGTGTCCGGGGAGCTGTTTTTT.

The chain uses TRBV6-2 or TRBV6-3 and TRBJ2-2, with 9 bases aligning to TRBD2. The CDR3 has 20 amino acids. Looked up from germline, CDR1 is MNHEY and CDR2 is SVGEGT. Trimming took 2 bases from V and 1 from J; bases not matched to a gene: 14. CDR3 region: CASSYGPLTSGSRNTGELFF. CDR3 DNA: TGTGCCAGCAGTTACGGGCCCCTAACTAGCGGGTCACGGAACACCGGGGAGCTGTTTTTT.

The rearrangement joins TRBV5-4 to TRBJ1-4; D gene unclear. The germline CDR1 and CDR2 sequences are SGHNT and YYREEE (reference sequence). There are 12 residues in the CDR3. V gave up 0 bases and J gave up 8 bases, with 5 bases separating them. Written as DNA, the CDR3 is TGTGCCAGCAGCTTGGACGGGGAAAAACTGTTTTTT. Its protein is CASSLDGEKLFF.

The CDR3 spells CSALLGGAYNSPLHF. The CDR3 nucleotides read TGCAGCGCCCTTTTGGGGGGAGCCTATAATTCACCCCTCCACTTT. J is TRBJ1-6 and V is TRBV29-1; D is perhaps TRBD1 (5 bases). Germline values: CDR1 SQVTM, CDR2 ANQGSEA. V was pared by 7 bases and J by 2 bases, with 15 bases between. The CDR3 spans 15 residues.

This sequence joins TRBV7-9 and TRBJ1-2; D is perhaps TRBD1 (6 bases). Germline V gene data show CDR1 as SEHNR and CDR2 as FQNEAQ (reference sequence). V shed 3 bases and J shed 0 bases, with 8 bases lying between them. The CDR3 extends over 14 amino acids. The CDR3 region has the DNA TGTGCCAGCAGCTTTACAGGGTCTAACTATGGCTACACCTTC. This codes for CASSFTGSNYGYTF.

The gene calls are TRBV7-9 and TRBJ2-1; 10 bases are a match to TRBD2. This CDR3 has 15 amino acids. Trimming cost V 4 bases and J 7 bases; bases outside gene matches: 7. Germline V gene data show CDR1 as SEHNR and CDR2 as FQNEAQ (reference sequence). As DNA, the CDR3 is TGTGCCAGCAGCTACACTAGCGGGACAGTTAATGAGCAGTTCTTC. Translation: CASSYTSGTVNEQFF.

The chain recombines TRBV6-5 with TRBJ2-1; 7 nucleotides line up with TRBD1. This CDR3 is 15 amino acids long. Per the germline V gene, CDR1 is MNHEY and CDR2 is SVGAGI. With V trimmed by 6 bases and J by 8 bases, 13 bases remained unmatched. CDR3 region: CASRYQQGLPYEQFF. CDR3 bases: TGTGCCAGCAGGTACCAACAGGGGTTGCCTTATGAGCAGTTCTTC.

This clone was observed a few times. The chain carries TRBV2 and TRBJ1-1; perhaps TRBD1 as D (5 bases). This CDR3 has 12 amino acids. The germline V gene encodes CDR1 SNHLY and CDR2 FYNNEI. V lost 8 bases and J lost 1, with 8 bases in between. CDR3 amino acids: CASQGGNTEAFF. CDR3 DNA sequence: TGTGCCAGCCAGGGAGGGAACACTGAAGCTTTCTTT.

V gene TRBV30 combines with J gene TRBJ1-1; D gene ambiguous. Germline lookup yields CDR1 GTSNPN and CDR2 SVGIG (reference sequence). CDR3 size: 11 residues. Trimming left V 2 bases short and J 7 bases short, with 8 bases between. CDR3 sequence (DNA): TGTGCCTGGAGTCCCCAGAATGAAGCTTTCTTT. Translation gives CAWSPQNEAFF.

The chain links TRBV5-1 to TRBJ2-7; TRBD1 matches at 7 bases. The trim removed 4 bases at V and 0 bases at J, leaving 7 bases unmatched. The CDR3 has 15 residues. Per germline, CDR1 SGHRS and CDR2 YFSETQ. As DNA, the CDR3 is TGCGCCAGCAGCCTACAGACAGGGAGCTCCTACGAGCAGTACTTC. Protein sequence: CASSLQTGSSYEQYF.

The rearrangement joins TRBV7-3 to TRBJ2-5; possible D gene TRBD2, 6 bases. The germline CDR1 and CDR2 sequences are SGHTA and FQGTGA. The CDR3 loop spans 16 amino acids. The germline V and J ends were trimmed by 2 bases and 7 bases, with 20 bases remaining between them. The CDR3 DNA reads as TGTGCCAGCAGCTTAGCACTGGATAGGGACTCGGGGACCCAGTACTTC. Translating it yields CASSLALDRDSGTQYF.

J is TRBJ2-1 and V is TRBV7-6; 8 positions match TRBD1. J was trimmed by 4 bases and V by 5 bases; bases with no gene match: 7. Germline loops: CDR1 SGHVS, CDR2 FNYEAQ. The length of the CDR3 is 15 residues. CDR3 residues: CASSLGTGPYNEQFF. In DNA, the CDR3 is TGTGCCAGCAGCCTGGGGACAGGACCTTACAATGAGCAGTTCTTC.

The chain uses TRBV2 and TRBJ2-5, with 11 bases that match TRBD2. Germline V gene sequence: CDR1 SNHLY, CDR2 FYNNEI. Trimming at V came to 2 bases and at J to 4 bases, leaving 3 bases not matched to a gene. This CDR3 spans 15 amino acids. CDR3 sequence reads: CASSESSGRGETQYF. CDR3 DNA sequence: TGTGCCAGCAGTGAAAGTAGCGGGAGGGGAGAGACCCAGTACTTC.

The chain joins TRBV3-1 (or the pseudogene TRBV3-2) to TRBJ1-1; D is possibly TRBD1 (6 bases). Germline values: CDR1 LGHDT, CDR2 YNNKEL (reference sequence). The CDR3 is made up of 13 amino acids. V gave up 1 base and J gave up 13 bases, with 16 bases separating them. CDR3 DNA: TGTGCCAGCAGCCAAGGGTTGCAGGGGAAGGATTTCTTT. Protein: CASSQGLQGKDFF.

The chain has TRBV7-9 and TRBJ2-4; possibly TRBD2 for D (5 bases). The germline V and J ends were trimmed by 1 base and 0 bases, with 7 bases remaining between them. The germline gives CDR1 SEHNR, CDR2 FQNEAQ (reference sequence). This CDR3 has 15 residues. The CDR3 loop reads CASSLEGVAKNIQYF. The DNA for the CDR3 is TGTGCCAGCAGCTTAGAGGGAGTAGCCAAAAACATTCAGTACTTC.

This chain uses TRBV29-1 with TRBJ2-3; 15 nucleotides align to TRBD2. J was trimmed by 3 bases and V by 6 bases; bases with no gene match: 7. The CDR3 totals 16 residues. From germline, CDR1 is SQVTM and CDR2 ANQGSEA. CDR3 residues: CSVTGLAGGETDTQYF. The DNA for the CDR3 is TGCAGCGTAACCGGACTAGCGGGAGGGGAAACAGATACGCAGTATTTT.

The rearrangement uses TRBV19 and TRBJ2-7; TRBD1 is a possible D gene (7 bases). Germline V gene data show CDR1 as LNHDA and CDR2 as SQIVND (reference sequence). The CDR3 has 14 residues. V was clipped by 3 bases and J by 2 bases, with 11 bases between them. The CDR3 loop is CASSISRGAYEQYF. In DNA, the CDR3 is TGTGCCAGTAGTATCTCCAGGGGGGCCTACGAGCAGTACTTC.

The gene calls are TRBV14 and TRBJ2-3, with D possibly matching TRBD1 (5 bases). CDR1 is SGHDN, CDR2 FVKESK, per germline. This CDR3 region has 14 residues. V lost 0 bases to trimming and J lost 4 bases, with 8 bases between them. CDR3 DNA sequence: TGTGCCAGCAGCCAAGATATCAGGGCAGATACGCAGTATTTT. Translating gives CASSQDIRADTQYF.

The J gene is TRBJ2-3, the V gene TRBV19; the D gene is possibly TRBD1 (5 bases). The CDR3 spans 14 residues. Between the trimmed V and J ends, which lost 3 bases and 4 bases, there was a span of 11 bases. Germline CDR1 LNHDA, CDR2 SQIVND (reference sequence). CDR3 in amino acids: CASSIRVPPDTQYF. In DNA form, the CDR3 reads TGTGCCAGTAGTATCAGGGTTCCTCCAGATACGCAGTATTTT.

The rearrangement joins TRBV5-1 to TRBJ2-7; TRBD1 matches at 7 bases. The CDR3 extends over 17 amino acids. V was pared by 0 bases and J by 0 bases, with 9 bases of the junction left unmatched. Germline V gene lookup returns CDR1 SGHRS and CDR2 YFSETQ. CDR3 sequence: CASSLAMGTAISYEQYF. For the CDR3, the DNA is TGCGCCAGCAGCTTGGCCATGGGGACAGCTATCTCCTACGAGCAGTACTTC.

This clone occurred a few times. This chain uses TRBV2 with TRBJ1-3; 9 positions agree with TRBD1. Germline V CDR1 and CDR2: SNHLY, FYNNEI. V gave up 6 bases and J gave up 5 bases; unmatched junction bases: 5. CDR3 length: 14 residues. CDR3 loop: CASSGGTGRNTIYF. The CDR3 bases are TGTGCCAGCAGCGGTGGGACAGGGAGAAACACCATATATTTT.

V is TRBV10-1 and J is TRBJ2-1; 7 nucleotides line up with TRBD2. The CDR3 has 14 residues. Germline-derived CDR1 and CDR2 are WNHNN and SYGVQD (reference sequence). J gave up 5 bases and V 3 bases, and 4 bases lay outside the gene matches. DNA for the CDR3: TGCGCCAGCAGTGATCAGCGGGGAAACAATGAGCAGTTCTTC. It codes for CASSDQRGNNEQFF.

The chain joins TRBV4-1 to TRBJ1-4; 9 bases map to TRBD1. The V segment lost 5 bases and the J segment 10 bases; nucleotides outside the gene matches: 8. The germline CDR1 and CDR2 sequences are MGHRA and YSYEKL. The CDR3 is made up of 14 amino acids. The CDR3, as DNA: TGCGCCAGCAGCATGGGACAGGGAGGGGGAAAACTGTTTTTT. Amino acids: CASSMGQGGGKLFF.